Presented here are 18 T cell receptor beta chains from one specimen sequenced in a study of T cell changes during pregnancy in multiple sclerosis. Assay used: immunoSEQ multiplex PCR; TCRdb lists only in-frame clones, some missing. This table holds around 13,000 clones, about 87% found once. Material: CD8+ T cells from peripheral blood mononuclear cells, obtained in the second trimester of pregnancy. The receptor source for this set is a female donor in good health, enrolled as a control in a pregnancy study.

The V gene is TRBV30, the J gene TRBJ1-1, with D unresolved. V was cut by 2 bases and J by 6 bases, with 13 bases left in between. The CDR3 is made up of 13 amino acids. From germline, CDR1 is GTSNPN and CDR2 SVGIG (reference sequence). CDR3 DNA sequence: TGTGCCTGGAGTAGCGGGCGCGGCGCTGAAGCTTTCTTT. It translates to CAWSSGRGAEAFF.

In its sample, this clone was seen once. V and J are TRBV13 and TRBJ2-5; D is undetermined. Germline lookup yields CDR1 PRHDT and CDR2 FYEKMQ (reference sequence). This CDR3 has 11 residues. V was shortened by 5 bases and J by 2 bases, with 3 bases between the two germline ends. In DNA form, the CDR3 reads TGTGCCAGCAGCCTACAAGAGACCCAGTACTTC. It is translated as CASSLQETQYF.

Written as DNA, the CDR3 is TGCAGCGTTGATGGGACGGCGGGGTCCGGGGAGCTGTTTTTT. This encodes CSVDGTAGSGELFF. The chain recombines TRBV29-1 with TRBJ2-2; the D gene is possibly TRBD2 (6 bases). Looked up from germline, CDR1 is SQVTM and CDR2 is ANQGSEA. Trimming pared 3 bases from V and 6 bases from J, leaving 14 bases between. The CDR3 spans 14 residues.

The rearrangement links TRBV4-3 to TRBJ2-3; weak D call: TRBD2 (5 bases). V was cut by 0 bases and J by 2 bases, with 12 bases left in between. The CDR3 contains 16 residues. Germline lookup yields CDR1 LGHNA and CDR2 YSLEER. The CDR3 sequence: CASSQDLRDFTDTQYF. The CDR3 nucleotides read TGCGCCAGCAGCCAAGATCTCCGGGATTTCACAGATACGCAGTATTTT.

V and J are TRBV28 and TRBJ2-5; maybe TRBD2 (6 bases). The CDR3 spans 15 residues. Germline CDR1 MDHEN, CDR2 SYDVKM. Deletions cut 5 bases from V and 6 bases from J, with 19 bases between. CDR3 region: CASSPSGGLAQTQYF. CDR3 DNA sequence: TGTGCCAGCAGTCCCTCCGGTGGGCTAGCGCAGACCCAGTACTTC.

This chain links TRBV7-2 with TRBJ1-2; D is possibly TRBD1 (5 bases). Germline V gene sequence: CDR1 SGHTA, CDR2 FQGNSA. V lost 7 bases, J lost 2 bases, and 17 bases lay in between. The length of the CDR3 is 15 residues. The CDR3 here is CASTLRARANYGYTF. CDR3 nucleotides: TGTGCCAGCACCCTAAGGGCCAGGGCCAACTATGGCTACACCTTC.

This rearrangement joins TRBV4-3 to TRBJ1-2; TRBD1 aligns across 9 bases. J lost 2 bases, V lost 3 bases, and 4 bases had no gene match. Germline-derived CDR1 and CDR2 are LGHNA and YSLEER. CDR3 size: 15 residues. The CDR3: CASSQGTGRNYGYTF. CDR3 nucleotides: TGCGCCAGCAGCCAGGGGACAGGGCGAAACTATGGCTACACCTTC.

The chain carries TRBV7-6 and TRBJ2-1, with 10 bases lining up with TRBD2. The J segment lost 5 bases and the V segment lost 6 bases, leaving 7 bases of the junction unmatched. This CDR3 has 15 amino acids. In germline, CDR1 is SGHVS, CDR2 FNYEAQ. CDR3 sequence reads: CASRSIAGGHNEQFF. CDR3 nucleotides: TGTGCCAGCAGGAGCATAGCGGGAGGTCACAATGAGCAGTTCTTC.

The count of this clone is one. The chain uses TRBV7-2 and TRBJ2-7; the D gene is possibly TRBD1 (5 bases). Germline V lookup: CDR1 SGHTA, CDR2 FQGNSA. This CDR3 has 14 residues. Deletions cut 2 bases from V and 2 bases from J, with 10 bases between. The DNA of the CDR3 is TGTGCCAGCAGCTTACTTGGGGCGGCCTACGAGCAGTACTTC. It encodes CASSLLGAAYEQYF.

The V gene is TRBV9, the J gene TRBJ2-4, with TRBD1 matching 8 bases. The germline V gene encodes CDR1 SGDLS and CDR2 YYNGEE. V was clipped by 3 bases and J by 2 bases; unmatched bases: 10. The CDR3 spans 17 residues. CDR3 amino acids: CASSEDRDLLSKNIQYF. As DNA, the CDR3 is TGTGCCAGCAGCGAGGACAGGGACTTATTGTCCAAAAACATTCAGTACTTC.

This clone was seen a handful of times. The chain carries TRBV27 and TRBJ1-1; TRBD1 agrees at 8 bases. CDR3 length: 15 residues. After removal of 2 bases from V and 11 bases from J, the junction contained 13 bases not matched to a gene. Germline V CDR1 and CDR2: MNHEY, SMNVEV (reference sequence). The CDR3 DNA reads TGTGCCAGCAGTTTAGATGGGGGCAGGGGGCGCGTGGCTTTCTTT. Its protein is CASSLDGGRGRVAFF.

DNA of the CDR3: TGTGCCAGCAGCTTTCATGGGGGGGGCCTGAGGGAGACCCAGTACTTC. It specifies CASSFHGGGLRETQYF. The chain carries TRBV9 and TRBJ2-5, with D possibly matching TRBD2 (7 bases). Trimming removed 4 bases at V and 5 bases at J, with 21 bases between. CDR1 and CDR2 from the germline V gene are SGDLS and YYNGEE. The CDR3 totals 16 residues.

This clone was seen a single time. This chain joins TRBV7-9 and TRBJ2-2, with D hard to call. CDR3 length equals 15 residues. Trimming took 3 bases from V and 1 from J, leaving 9 bases between them. Germline-derived CDR1 and CDR2 are SEHNR and FQNEAQ (reference sequence). Written as DNA, the CDR3 is TGTGCCAGCAGCTTTATCAGGATGAACACCGGGGAGCTGTTTTTT. Translating it yields CASSFIRMNTGELFF.

This chain connects TRBV19 to TRBJ2-7; no definite D call. Germline CDR1 LNHDA, CDR2 SQIVND (reference sequence). The CDR3 has 15 amino acids. Trimming took off 3 bases at V and 5 bases at J, with 17 bases between the two ends. The CDR3 DNA is TGTGCCAGTAGTATGGTAGTCGACACGGTGGACGAGCAGTACTTC. Protein product: CASSMVVDTVDEQYF.

The rearrangement links TRBV23-1 to TRBJ1-6; D unclear. TRBV23-1 is designated an ORF whose function remains uncertain. The ends were cut back, 6 bases at V and 7 bases at J, with 16 bases in the middle. The CDR3 has 15 amino acids. The CDR3 nucleotides are TGCGCCAGCAGCACTCCTCGCGAACTGAATTCACCCCTCCACTTT. Protein sequence: CASSTPRELNSPLHF.

The chain has TRBV15 and TRBJ1-5; a possible D gene is TRBD1 (5 bases). Germline CDR1 reads LNHNV; CDR2 reads YYDKDF (reference sequence). Between the trimmed V and J ends, which lost 1 base and 0 bases, there was a span of 7 bases. The CDR3 consists of 15 residues. The CDR3 DNA follows: TGTGCCACCAGCAGAGGCCAGGGTAGCAATCAGCCCCAGCATTTT. This gives the protein CATSRGQGSNQPQHF.

J is TRBJ2-7 and V is TRBV15, with 9 bases matching TRBD1. The CDR3 is made up of 15 amino acids. V shed 0 bases, J shed 3 bases, and the junction held 3 bases outside the gene matches. Looked up from germline, CDR1 is LNHNV and CDR2 is YYDKDF (reference sequence). The CDR3 bases are TGTGCCACCAGCAGAGAGGGACAGGGACGCTACGAGCAGTACTTC. This gives the protein CATSREGQGRYEQYF.

This clone was recorded a few times. The V call is TRBV30, the J call TRBJ1-1; D is possibly TRBD1 (6 bases). Trimming took off 6 bases at V and 5 bases at J, with 10 bases between the two ends. CDR3 length equals 11 residues. CDR1 and CDR2 from the germline V gene are GTSNPN and SVGIG (reference sequence). The CDR3 region has the DNA TGTGCCTGTAGGGGGGGGACTGAAGCTTTCTTT. Its translation: CACRGGTEAFF.